This TCR beta chain was profiled in a study of blood T cell repertoires in COVID-19. For the study at large: The cDNA or gDNA used as material had been derived from T cells, B-cell-depleted T cells, or PBMCs.

Across under 25 US areas, participants ranged in age from 18 to 89 years. Clones were read by immunoSEQ multiplex PCR, and TCRdb kept only the in-frame ones, dropping some. The sample consists of 230,000 or so clones, about 86% of them appearing once. The source material was PBMCs or T cells enriched from blood (not recorded which). The clonotype originates from a woman between 50 and 59 years old with acute COVID-19.

This CDR3 reads CASSLDGLKKDTIYF. CDR3 coding DNA: TGTGCCAGCAGCTTAGACGGACTTAAAAAGGACACCATATATTTT. The chain is built from TRBV7-2 and TRBJ1-3, with unresolved D. The CDR3 is 15 amino acids. The V end was cut by 1 base, the J end by 8 bases, with 15 bases between. Germline CDR1 SGHTA, CDR2 FQGNSA.